This TCR beta chain was identified during a study of CD8+CD57+ T cells in acquired aplastic anemia. This CDR3 is 15 amino acids long. In germline, CDR1 is SGDLS, CDR2 YYNGEE. Trimming took 4 bases from V and 7 from J; bases not matched to a gene: 12. Those patients picked for sequencing had displayed CD8+CD57+ cell expansion on flow cytometry. This clonotype was counted at least ten times. The template used for profiling TCR beta VDJ and CDR3 was genomic DNA. TCRdb processed the reads anew with MiXCR; each CDR3 protein has one entry. The sample has about 190,000 distinct CDR3 sequences, less than 60% seen once; the top ten hold 8.5% to 10%.

J is TRBJ2-5 and V is TRBV9; 8 bases agree with TRBD1. The source material was sorted CD4+, CD8+, or CD8+CD57+ T cells (not recorded which) from PBMCs. The receptor was derived from a human donor with aplastic anemia. The DNA of the CDR3 is TGTGCCAGCAGCCCGAACCTCAGGGGGCCCGGGACCCAGTACTTC. Translated: CASSPNLRGPGTQYF.